One and the same sample provided the 19 T cell receptor beta chains below, sequenced in a study of graft-versus-host responses after intestinal transplantation (dated by TCRdb to the early 2020s). Receptor libraries were prepared by the immunoSEQ multiplex PCR assay. Here the immuneACCESS table is served through TCRdb, limited to in-frame sequences with V and J called. Missing clones are a known gap in these copies; in checked studies unresolved V genes cover under half, and the rest lacks a known reason. This sample gives about 90,000 clones in total; 90% to 95% of them show up just once. The ten largest make up roughly 0.5% of the sample. Which antigens these TCRs recognize remains unknown. In the paper's terms, the time point label means: cells obtained before transplantation from donor or recipient. The material was unstimulated CD8+ T cells sorted from spleen or lymph node cells, obtained before intestinal transplant. These receptors came from a human donor who received an intestinal transplant.

The chain employs TRBV11-2 and TRBJ1-1; no definite D call. Germline CDR1 SGHAT, CDR2 FQNNGV. V lost 1 base and J 0 bases, leaving 15 bases between the germline ends. The CDR3 consists of 17 residues. Here the CDR3 reads CASSLGPGSDMNTEAFF. The DNA of the CDR3 is TGTGCCAGCAGCTTAGGGCCAGGCAGTGACATGAACACTGAAGCTTTCTTT.

The chain combines TRBV28 with TRBJ2-7, with D unresolved. The CDR3 loop spans 15 amino acids. The germline V gene encodes CDR1 MDHEN and CDR2 SYDVKM. Trimming removed 3 bases from V and 2 bases from J, with 14 bases in between. The CDR3 protein is CASSFRESSTYEQYF. As DNA, the CDR3 is TGTGCCAGCAGTTTTCGAGAGTCCTCCACCTACGAGCAGTACTTC.

The chain employs TRBV28 and TRBJ2-1; possibly TRBD1 for D (6 bases). Looked up from germline, CDR1 is MDHEN and CDR2 is SYDVKM. There are 15 residues in the CDR3. Trimming cost V 6 bases and J 0 bases, with 12 bases left between them. The CDR3 reads CASSPRTVSYNEQFF. CDR3 nucleotide sequence: TGTGCCAGCAGCCCCCGGACAGTCTCCTACAATGAGCAGTTCTTC.

The V gene is TRBV9, the J gene TRBJ2-3; 8 bases line up with TRBD1. This CDR3 has 15 amino acids. With 3 bases clipped from V and 4 bases from J, the junction kept 7 bases outside the gene matches. CDR1 and CDR2 from the germline V gene are SGDLS and YYNGEE. CDR3 sequence: CASSGTGGFADTQYF. CDR3 DNA: TGTGCCAGCAGCGGCACAGGGGGGTTCGCAGATACGCAGTATTTT.

J is TRBJ1-1 and V is TRBV13; D is unclear. The V end lost 5 bases, the J end lost 2 bases, and 12 bases lay between the germline ends. The CDR3 runs to 14 residues. Germline V gene lookup returns CDR1 PRHDT and CDR2 FYEKMQ (reference sequence). The CDR3 DNA reads TGTGCCAGCAGCCTCGGGAGCGCTAACACTGAAGCTTTCTTT. Translation gives CASSLGSANTEAFF. Combining the CDR3 with reference TRBV13 and TRBJ1-1 gives the whole variable domain AAGVIQSPRHLIKEKRETATLKCYPIPRHDTVYWYQQGPGQDPQFLISFYEKMQSDKGSIPDRFSAQQFSDYHSELNMSSLELGDSALYFCASSLGSANTEAFFGQGTRLTVV.

The chain has TRBV27 and TRBJ2-7; TRBD2 aligns across 9 bases. The CDR3 is made up of 14 amino acids. Germline V lookup: CDR1 MNHEY, CDR2 SMNVEV (reference sequence). V gave up 4 bases and J gave up 3 bases; unmatched junction bases: 4. Here the CDR3 DNA reads TGTGCCAGCAGTTCCGGGACTAGCAACTACGAGCAGTACTTC. Its protein product is CASSSGTSNYEQYF.

V and J are TRBV19 and TRBJ2-3; the match to TRBD1 covers 11 bases. Germline V gene data show CDR1 as LNHDA and CDR2 as SQIVND (reference sequence). V lost 7 bases to trimming and J lost 2 bases; unmatched junction nucleotides: 17. There are 19 residues in the CDR3. This chain's CDR3 is CASTRDRGSPAVVTDTQYF. CDR3 bases: TGTGCCAGTACCCGGGACAGGGGGTCCCCCGCCGTGGTCACAGATACGCAGTATTTT.

The V call is TRBV5-1, the J call TRBJ2-7; TRBD2 aligns across 9 bases. J was trimmed by 5 bases and V by 4 bases; bases with no gene match: 13. The CDR3 covers 16 residues. Germline CDR1 and CDR2: SGHRS and YFSETQ. CDR3 sequence reads: CASSPSPSGAIHEQYF. Written as DNA, the CDR3 is TGCGCCAGCAGCCCCTCCCCTAGCGGGGCAATACACGAGCAGTACTTC.

The chain links TRBV4-3 to TRBJ1-1, with D unclear. The germline V gene encodes CDR1 LGHNA and CDR2 YSLEER. There are 13 residues in the CDR3. V was clipped by 0 bases and J by 8 bases, with 10 bases between them. The CDR3 spells CASSQEAGGEAFF. CDR3 coding DNA: TGCGCCAGCAGCCAAGAAGCTGGAGGGGAAGCTTTCTTT.

The gene calls are TRBV19 and TRBJ1-4; no clear D. The germline V gene has CDR1 LNHDA and CDR2 SQIVND (reference sequence). CDR3 length: 14 residues. V was pared by 6 bases and J by 6 bases, with 14 bases between. The CDR3 DNA reads as TGTGCCAGTAGCTTCCTCACTGGAGATGAAAAACTGTTTTTT. It yields the protein CASSFLTGDEKLFF. Full variable domain (outside the CDR3, taken from reference TRBV19 and TRBJ1-4): DGGITQSPKYLFRKEGQNVTLSCEQNLNHDAMYWYRQDPGQGLRLIYYSQIVNDFQKGDIAEGYSVSREKKESFPLTVTSAQKNPTAFYLCASSFLTGDEKLFFGSGTQLSVL.

This chain joins TRBV30 and TRBJ2-3, with 12 bases lining up with TRBD2. The CDR3 is 15 amino acids. With V trimmed by 0 bases and J by 6 bases, 4 bases remained unmatched. CDR1 is GTSNPN and CDR2 is SVGIG in the germline V gene (reference sequence). CDR3 sequence: CAWSVASGGADTQYF. The CDR3 DNA is TGTGCCTGGAGTGTGGCTAGCGGGGGGGCCGATACGCAGTATTTT. The full variable domain, with the rest looked up from reference TRBV30 and TRBJ2-3, is SQTIHQWPATLVQPVGSPLSLECTVEGTSNPNLYWYRQAAGRGLQLLFYSVGIGQISSEVPQNLSASRPQDRQFILSSKKLLLSDSGFYLCAWSVASGGADTQYFGPGTRLTVL.

The V and J genes are TRBV28 and TRBJ2-7; weak D call: TRBD2 (7 bases). CDR1 is MDHEN and CDR2 is SYDVKM in the germline V gene. The CDR3 is made up of 15 amino acids. V was shortened by 2 bases and J by 3 bases, with 14 bases between the two germline ends. CDR3 loop: CASSLGGAKGYEQYF. DNA of the CDR3: TGTGCCAGCAGTTTAGGGGGGGCTAAGGGCTACGAGCAGTACTTC.

V gene TRBV5-4 combines with J gene TRBJ2-2; D possibly corresponds to TRBD2 (5 bases). Deletions cut 3 bases from V and 4 bases from J, with 16 bases between. The CDR3 loop spans 16 amino acids. Looked up from germline, CDR1 is SGHNT and CDR2 is YYREEE (reference sequence). The chain's CDR3 is CASSYVFGEGTGELFF. The CDR3 DNA is TGTGCCAGCAGCTACGTGTTCGGTGAGGGCACCGGGGAGCTGTTTTTT.

V gene TRBV7-9 combines with J gene TRBJ1-6; D is undetermined. Germline V gives CDR1 SEHNR, CDR2 FQNEAQ (reference sequence). The CDR3 loop spans 14 amino acids. Trimming took 2 bases from V and 7 from J, leaving 9 bases between them. The CDR3 DNA reads as TGTGCCAGCAGCTTAACCCAGAGGAATTCACCCCTCCACTTT. It specifies CASSLTQRNSPLHF. Based on the CDR3 plus reference TRBV7-9 and TRBJ1-6, the full variable domain is DTGVSQNPRHKITKRGQNVTFRCDPISEHNRLYWYRQTLGQGPEFLTYFQNEAQLEKSRLLSDRFSAERPKGSFSTLEIQRTEQGDSAMYLCASSLTQRNSPLHFGNGTRLTVT.

The chain links TRBV7-3 to TRBJ1-1; no reliable D call. V lost 3 bases and J lost 3, with 11 bases in between. The CDR3 spans 14 residues. CDR1 SGHTA and CDR2 FQGTGA come from the germline V gene. CDR3: CASSFSGWDTEAFF. In nucleotides, the CDR3 is TGTGCCAGCAGCTTTTCAGGTTGGGACACTGAAGCTTTCTTT.

The chain couples TRBV7-8 to TRBJ1-1; maybe TRBD1 (5 bases). Trimming removed 5 bases at V and 5 bases at J, with 12 bases between. Germline V gene sequence: CDR1 SGHVS, CDR2 FQNEAQ. The CDR3 runs 13 residues. The DNA of the CDR3 is TGTGCCAGCAGCGAACTACAGGTTACTGAAGCTTTCTTT. Amino acids: CASSELQVTEAFF.

This clone was observed once. The V gene is TRBV2, the J gene TRBJ1-1, with a possible D match to TRBD1 (6 bases). V was pared by 8 bases and J by 4 bases, with 17 bases between. Per germline, CDR1 SNHLY and CDR2 FYNNEI. This CDR3 region has 14 residues. This chain's CDR3 is CASPEGGMSTEAFF. The CDR3 DNA reads TGTGCCAGCCCAGAGGGGGGGATGTCCACTGAAGCTTTCTTT. Together with reference TRBV2 and TRBJ1-1, the CDR3 gives the full variable domain: EPEVTQTPSHQVTQMGQEVILRCVPISNHLYFYWYRQILGQKVEFLVSFYNNEISEKSEIFDDQFSVERPDGSNFTLKIRSTKLEDSAMYFCASPEGGMSTEAFFGQGTRLTVV.

This clone showed up just once. The CDR3 reads CASSLVLGTDSYEQYF. The CDR3 DNA follows: TGTGCCAGCAGCTTAGTCTTAGGGACAGACTCCTACGAGCAGTACTTC. The chain carries TRBV7-2 and TRBJ2-7, with 7 nucleotides matching TRBD1. CDR1 is SGHTA and CDR2 is FQGNSA in the germline V gene. V trimming: 1 base; J trimming: 0 bases; junction bases outside the gene matches: 6. The CDR3 is made up of 16 amino acids.

This chain joins TRBV5-1 and TRBJ2-7; 7 bases are a match to TRBD1. The CDR3 is 15 amino acids. Germline V gene lookup returns CDR1 SGHRS and CDR2 YFSETQ. V trimming: 1 base; J trimming: 2 bases; junction bases outside the gene matches: 6. CDR3 in amino acids: CASSLTTGSPYEQYF. The DNA for the CDR3 is TGCGCCAGCAGCTTGACGACAGGGAGCCCCTACGAGCAGTACTTC.